A single sample is the source of the 19 T cell receptor beta chains below, sequenced in a study of blood T cell repertoires in COVID-19 (TCRdb year 2020). The method was the immunoSEQ multiplex PCR assay. Imported from immuneACCESS, the table was reduced by TCRdb to in-frame sequences with V and J called. These copies leave out some clones; in studies compared against another copy, an unresolved V gene accounts for under half, and the cause of the remainder is not known. The sample includes 90,000 to 130,000 clones, with roughly 86% observed a single time. Together, the top ten hold around 4.5% of the sample. Sequenced: peripheral blood. The receptors shown here come from a man aged 40-55 years with acute or convalescent COVID-19.

The rearrangement joins TRBV3-1 (or the pseudogene TRBV3-2) to TRBJ1-2, with TRBD1 identical over 7 bases. This CDR3 has 13 residues. Germline V gene lookup returns CDR1 LGHDT and CDR2 YNNKEL (reference sequence). Trimming removed 4 bases from V and 11 bases from J; junction bases left unmatched: 10. The CDR3 DNA reads as TGTGCCAGCAGCCCTGGGACAGTCCGAGGATACACCTTC. Protein: CASSPGTVRGYTF.

The sample holds one count of this clone. The chain combines TRBV6-2 or TRBV6-3 with TRBJ1-2, with unresolved D. Trimming pared 2 bases from V and 1 base from J, leaving 11 bases between. CDR3 length equals 15 residues. Germline CDR1 is MNHEY and CDR2 is SVGEGT. Here the CDR3 reads CASSYKRAYNYGYTF. DNA of the CDR3: TGTGCCAGCAGTTACAAGAGGGCCTATAACTATGGCTACACCTTC.

This chain connects TRBV15 to TRBJ1-2; weak D call: TRBD1 (5 bases). The CDR3 contains 14 residues. Germline V CDR1 and CDR2: LNHNV, YYDKDF (reference sequence). Trimming pared 5 bases from V and 5 bases from J, leaving 15 bases between. In DNA form, the CDR3 reads TGTGCCACCAGCCCGGTGGGGGGGTCTTATGGCTACACCTTC. It codes for CATSPVGGSYGYTF.

This sequence joins TRBV19 and TRBJ1-4, with 7 bases aligning to TRBD1. The CDR3 spans 19 residues. Germline trimming cut 7 bases from V and 4 bases from J; bases unmatched to any gene: 21. In germline, CDR1 is LNHDA, CDR2 SQIVND (reference sequence). The CDR3 nucleotides are TGTGCCAGTACAGATAGACCTTTAGGGACAGCCAAGATTAATGAAAAACTGTTTTTT. It specifies CASTDRPLGTAKINEKLFF.

There are a few counts of this clone. The V and J genes are TRBV7-9 and TRBJ2-3; 12 bases map to TRBD2. Germline lookup yields CDR1 SEHNR and CDR2 FQNEAQ (reference sequence). The CDR3 spans 17 residues. J gave up 6 bases and V 6 bases, and 13 bases lay outside the gene matches. DNA for the CDR3: TGTGCCAGCAGTCGTTGGACTAGCGGGATCCAATCGGATACGCAGTATTTT. It is translated as CASSRWTSGIQSDTQYF. The whole variable domain, remainder taken from reference TRBV7-9 and TRBJ2-3, is DTGVSQNPRHKITKRGQNVTFRCDPISEHNRLYWYRQTLGQGPEFLTYFQNEAQLEKSRLLSDRFSAERPKGSFSTLEIQRTEQGDSAMYLCASSRWTSGIQSDTQYFGPGTRLTVL.

V usage is TRBV4-2 and J usage is TRBJ1-2, with D tentatively TRBD1 (6 bases). Germline V CDR1 and CDR2: LGHNA, YNFKEQ. This CDR3 is 11 amino acids long. Trimming stripped 4 bases from V and 7 bases from J, with 7 bases between. DNA of the CDR3: TGTGCCAGCAGCCCAGGGGTTGGCTACACCTTC. Protein sequence: CASSPGVGYTF.

The rearrangement uses TRBV3-1 (or the pseudogene TRBV3-2) and TRBJ2-7, with TRBD1 matching over 12 bases. Germline-derived CDR1 and CDR2 are LGHDT and YNNKEL (reference sequence). V was pared by 0 bases and J by 4 bases, with 4 bases of the junction left unmatched. The CDR3 sequence is 16 residues long. CDR3 DNA: TGTGCCAGCAGCCAAGAAAGGGACAGGGGGCCGTACGAGCAGTACTTC. Residues: CASSQERDRGPYEQYF.

J is TRBJ1-2 and V is TRBV3-1 (or the pseudogene TRBV3-2); D gene ambiguous. The DNA end is more similar to TRBJ2-7, so the J call may be wrong. The germline gives CDR1 LGHDT, CDR2 YNNKEL (reference sequence). The CDR3 covers 12 residues. As DNA, the CDR3 is TGTGCCAGCAGCCAAGATTCGATTGTACAGTACTTC. Encoded protein: CASSQDSIVQYF.

The chain has TRBV18 and TRBJ1-4, with TRBD1 matching over 8 bases. J lost 7 bases, V lost 5 bases, and 3 bases had no gene match. The CDR3 runs to 13 residues. The V gene's germline CDR1 is KGHSH and CDR2 LQKENI. The CDR3 nucleotides read TGTGCCAGCTCAGGGACAGGACGTGAAAAACTGTTTTTT. Amino acids: CASSGTGREKLFF.

The V gene is TRBV29-1, the J gene TRBJ1-2; possibly TRBD1 for D (6 bases). This CDR3 spans 12 amino acids. Germline V CDR1 and CDR2: SQVTM, ANQGSEA. Trimming cost V 4 bases and J 5 bases, with 11 bases left between them. CDR3 loop: CSVGDIGYGYTF. The CDR3 DNA sequence: TGCAGCGTTGGGGACATTGGATATGGCTACACCTTC.

The chain combines TRBV9 with TRBJ1-6, with a possible D match to TRBD1 (6 bases). Germline CDR1 SGDLS, CDR2 YYNGEE. This CDR3 has 14 residues. With 10 bases removed from V and 7 bases from J, the gap between germline ends came to 18 bases. The CDR3 region is CAGRDIGINSPLHF. The CDR3 DNA follows: TGTGCCGGCCGGGACATTGGCATCAATTCACCCCTCCACTTT.

V usage is TRBV19 and J usage is TRBJ1-2; tentatively, D is TRBD1 (6 bases). This CDR3 is 17 amino acids long. V dropped 4 bases and J dropped 4 bases, with 22 bases sitting between them. Germline CDR1 and CDR2: LNHDA and SQIVND (reference sequence). The CDR3 sequence is CASSTKTGTTFTYGYTF. The CDR3 nucleotides are TGTGCCAGTAGTACCAAAACCGGGACAACCTTCACCTATGGCTACACCTTC.

V and J are TRBV19 and TRBJ2-5, with D unclear. Germline V CDR1 and CDR2: LNHDA, SQIVND (reference sequence). The V end was cut by 5 bases, the J end by 1 base, with 11 bases between. The CDR3 runs to 14 residues. The CDR3 here is CASSPDGVQETQYF. DNA of the CDR3: TGTGCCAGTAGTCCCGACGGAGTCCAAGAGACCCAGTACTTC.

The chain combines TRBV11-2 with TRBJ2-7; maybe TRBD1 (5 bases). Per germline, CDR1 SGHAT and CDR2 FQNNGV. The CDR3 length is 12 residues. Trimming took 5 bases from V and 0 from J, leaving 5 bases between them. In DNA, the CDR3 is TGTGCCAGCAGCCAGGGCTCCTACGAGCAGTACTTC. This sequence encodes CASSQGSYEQYF.

The rearrangement uses TRBV19 and TRBJ1-2; possibly TRBD1 for D (5 bases). Germline V CDR1 and CDR2: LNHDA, SQIVND (reference sequence). The length of the CDR3 is 15 residues. Trimming pared 5 bases from V and 4 bases from J, leaving 17 bases between. CDR3 in DNA: TGTGCCAGTAGTCCTGCGGGGGTGAGTGGCTATGGCTACACCTTC. The encoded protein is CASSPAGVSGYGYTF.

The rearrangement links TRBV11-2 to TRBJ1-1; D is ambiguous. The CDR3 loop spans 17 amino acids. CDR1 is SGHAT, CDR2 FQNNGV, per germline. Trimming shortened V by 0 bases and J by 3 bases, and 17 bases separated the two germline ends. The CDR3 DNA is TGTGCCAGCAGCTTAGATTCTTGGAGACCCTTGTACACTGAAGCTTTCTTT. This codes for CASSLDSWRPLYTEAFF. Combining the CDR3 with reference TRBV11-2 and TRBJ1-1 gives the whole variable domain EAGVAQSPRYKIIEKRQSVAFWCNPISGHATLYWYQQILGQGPKLLIQFQNNGVVDDSQLPKDRFSAERLKGVDSTLKIQPAKLEDSAVYLCASSLDSWRPLYTEAFFGQGTRLTVV.

The rearrangement joins TRBV27 to TRBJ2-7; 9 bases agree with TRBD1. With V trimmed by 6 bases and J by 3 bases, 15 bases remained unmatched. CDR1 is MNHEY, CDR2 SMNVEV, per germline (reference sequence). The CDR3 has 17 residues. CDR3 region: CASRFRVTTGGGYEQYF. The CDR3, as DNA: TGTGCCAGCAGATTTCGAGTTACGACAGGGGGGGGCTACGAGCAGTACTTC.

The chain has TRBV7-9 and TRBJ1-2; unclear D gene. Germline lookup yields CDR1 SEHNR and CDR2 FQNEAQ (reference sequence). The CDR3 runs 13 residues. The V and J ends lost 3 bases and 0 bases respectively, with 5 bases between them. The CDR3 region is CASSLGANYGYTF. The CDR3 bases are TGTGCCAGCAGCTTGGGAGCTAACTATGGCTACACCTTC.

The V call is TRBV19, the J call TRBJ2-1; 8 bases fit TRBD2. Trimming took 5 bases from V and 7 from J; bases not matched to a gene: 19. Per germline, CDR1 LNHDA and CDR2 SQIVND (reference sequence). This CDR3 has 18 residues. The CDR3 here is CASSPLGSGEGVINEQFF. The CDR3 nucleotides are TGTGCCAGTAGTCCGCTAGGTAGCGGGGAGGGGGTGATTAATGAGCAGTTCTTC.